This T cell receptor beta chain was recorded in a study of blood T cell repertoires in COVID-19. Study overall: Acute-phase and convalescent COVID-19 samples originated in the United States, Italy and Spain. PBMCs, B-cell-depleted T cells, or T cells were the source of the cDNA or gDNA that made up the material.

As handled by the study authors: Using reference gene primer amplification, nucleated cell counts were estimated. Repertoires were generated with immunoSEQ multiplex PCR, while TCRdb's copy carries only in-frame clones and drops some. The V and J calls and clone size come from that table; D and trimming were worked out from the DNA. The top ten hold roughly 1% of the sample, which has over 450,000 clones, 75% to 90% seen once. The germline V gene encodes CDR1 MNHEY and CDR2 SVGAGI. The germline V and J ends were trimmed by 5 bases and 2 bases, with 12 bases remaining between them. The CDR3 has 15 residues. Seattle enrolled patients during active infection and tracked them longitudinally.

The specimen was peripheral blood. The chain carries TRBV6-5 and TRBJ2-2, with TRBD2 as a possible D gene (6 bases). This clonotype was sampled from a man between 18 and 29 years old with COVID-19, enrolled during active disease. Written as DNA, the CDR3 is TGTGCCAGCAGTAGCGGGCTCCTAAACACCGGGGAGCTGTTTTTT. Its protein is CASSSGLLNTGELFF.